This T cell receptor (beta chain) is drawn from a study of T cells in Graves' hyperthyroidism and ophthalmopathy. The CDR3 totals 16 residues. V shed 2 bases, J shed 1 base, and the junction held 10 bases outside the gene matches. Germline CDR1 and CDR2: GTSNPN and SVGIG (reference sequence). The PBMCs were sourced from fresh peripheral blood (about 9.7 ml). The sample holds many counts of this clonotype. The antigen remains undetermined. Findings and caveats of the study: A 13 V-J model separated ophthalmopathy from stable hyperthyroidism. Researchers found most expanded thyroid clonotypes above 0.001 in blood as well. In validation, the model predicted ophthalmopathy. These predictions came a median about 6.5 months before onset.

Researchers amplified the TCR beta CDR3 regions from RNA transcripts. TCR CDR3 underwent first-round RT-PCR with the HTBI primer set. TCRdb ran MiXCR on the multiplex PCR reads and lists one entry per CDR3 protein. The sample contains approximately 350,000 distinct CDR3 sequences, around 15% of which appear only once. The receptor was isolated from a woman aged 55-69 years with Graves' ophthalmopathy. The chain links TRBV30 to TRBJ1-1; TRBD1 matches at 7 bases. Material: blood. The CDR3 reads CAWSFRGVSRNTEAFF. For the CDR3, the DNA is TGTGCCTGGAGTTTCAGGGGGGTTTCAAGGAACACTGAAGCTTTCTTT.